This T cell receptor beta chain was identified during a study of blood T cell repertoires in COVID-19. The wider study: COVID-19 samples collected from the United States, Italy and Spain covered acute and convalescent phases.

Exposed participants encountered a COVID-19 case during the 2 weeks preceding study entry. The CDR3 spans 14 residues. The table came from immunoSEQ multiplex PCR; TCRdb's copy has only in-frame clones and leaves some out. This table has about 220,000 clones, nearly 90% appearing once. The chain links TRBV21-1 to TRBJ2-1; the table's D gene call, TRBD1, was not cross checked with the DNA. TRBV21-1 is a listed pseudogene. The sequence was collected from a man younger than 40 who had been exposed to COVID-19. What was sequenced was PBMCs or T cells enriched from blood (not recorded which). In DNA, the CDR3 is TGTGCCAGCAGCAAACAGGGGGCCGTGAATGAGCAGTTCTTC. It yields the protein CASSKQGAVNEQFF.